This T cell receptor (beta chain) appears in the sequencing data of a study of tumor T cells in aggressive B-cell lymphoma (dated by TCRdb to 2016 to 2017). Receptor libraries were prepared by the immunoSEQ multiplex PCR assay. The table was pulled from immuneACCESS by TCRdb, which kept in-frame rearrangements only. Such tables lose some clones; where checked, under half of the loss comes from unresolved V genes, and the rest has no known cause. This sample lists about 3,300 clones; around nine tenths were detected once. Under 6.5% of the sample is held by the ten biggest clonotypes. CDR1 and CDR2, looked up from the germline V gene, are SGHAT and FQNNGV. The CDR3 starts with the cysteine, ends with the phenylalanine, and has 12 residues. The read is trimmed to its CDR3 DNA, 36 bases read in frame from base 1. At the junction V is shortened by 4 bases and J by 0 bases, with 4 bases in between. Of note for this clone: The antigen it recognizes is unknown. One base away there is no much larger clone; base qualities are not given.

The sequence came from an adult with diffuse large B cell lymphoma. The chain employs TRBV11-2 and TRBJ2-7; the D gene assignment is ambiguous. Sequencing used tumor tissue. The CDR3 region reads CASSSLSYEQYF. At the DNA level, the sequence is TGTGCCAGCAGCTCACTCTCCTACGAGCAGTACTTC.